These T cell receptor beta chains were read from a single sample in a study of Graves' ophthalmopathy and Graves' hyperthyroidism. Via MiXCR, TCRdb re-called the multiplex PCR reads, giving one row per CDR3 protein. The table includes 580,000 or so distinct CDR3 sequences, just under 40% detected once. Input material: peripheral blood or thyroid tissue (not recorded which). All receptors derive from an adult man with Graves' hyperthyroidism. Both conserved end residues are part of each CDR3. A D gene is named only where the DNA matches it firmly. Expanded clones get a size class; other rows say once, few or many, or leave the size out.

>TRBV29-1|TRBJ2-1|.|.
CSVDPGGNEQFF
TGCAGCGTTGATCCAGGTGGCAATGAGCAGTTCTTC
>TRBV9|TRBJ2-5|many|.
CASSLGVGGETQYF
TGTGCCAGCAGCCTAGGGGTGGGAGGAGAGACCCAGTACTTC
>TRBV7-3|TRBJ2-1|.|TRBD2
CASSIIAGARSYNEQFF
TGTGCCAGCAGCATAATAGCGGGGGCAAGGTCCTACAATGAGCAGTTCTTC
>TRBV19|TRBJ2-3|.|.
CASSIDRADTQYF
TGTGCCAGTAGTATAGATCGGGCTGATACGCAGTATTTT
>TRBV2|TRBJ2-5|.|TRBD1
CATSDPSDRGAETQYF
TGTGCCACCAGTGATCCATCAGACAGGGGCGCGGAGACCCAGTACTTC
>TRBV6-5|TRBJ1-6|many|TRBD1
CASRDRYSPLHF
TGTGCCAGCCGGGACAGATATTCACCCCTCCACTTT
>TRBV10-3|TRBJ1-2|.|.
CASSESGLDGYTF
TGTGCCAGCAGTGAGTCAGGGTTGGATGGCTACACCTTC
>TRBV7-3|TRBJ1-5|many|.
CASRPGPRRDQPQHF
TGTGCCAGCAGGCCCGGGCCCCGGAGGGATCAGCCCCAGCATTTT
>TRBV2|TRBJ2-2|.|TRBD2
CASSAAGQNTGELFF
TGTGCCAGCAGTGCAGCGGGGCAGAACACCGGGGAGCTGTTTTTT
>TRBV12-3/TRBV12-4|TRBJ2-3|.|TRBD1
CASSPQGNRADTQYF
TGTGCCAGCAGTCCACAGGGGAACAGGGCAGATACGCAGTATTTT
>TRBV20-1|TRBJ2-7|many|.
CSARDPPFTETDYEQYF
TGCAGTGCTAGAGATCCCCCCTTTACAGAGACCGACTACGAGCAGTACTTC
>TRBV24-1|TRBJ1-4|.|TRBD1
CASSFVGDSYEKLFF
TGTGCCAGCAGTTTCGTGGGGGACAGTTATGAAAAACTGTTTTTT
>TRBV11-2|TRBJ2-2|many|.
CASSLDALRAGELFF
TGTGCCAGCAGCTTAGACGCACTGAGGGCCGGGGAGCTGTTTTTT
>TRBV5-5|TRBJ1-4|.|.
CASSRLAGEYNEKLFF
TGTGCCAGCAGCAGACTAGCGGGGGAATACAATGAAAAACTGTTTTTT
>TRBV20-1|TRBJ1-1|many|.
CSARGSLQNTEAFF
TGCAGTGCCCGCGGATCTTTACAGAACACTGAAGCTTTCTTT
>TRBV10-2|TRBJ2-5|once|TRBD1
CATTGGQETQYF
TGCGCCACCACAGGGGGCCAAGAGACCCAGTACTTC
>TRBV24-1|TRBJ2-5|few|.
CATSDGPSLETQYF
TGTGCCACCAGTGATGGACCTAGTCTGGAGACCCAGTACTTC
>TRBV28|TRBJ1-3|.|.
CASNGGSGYTIYF
TGTGCCAGCAATGGCGGCAGTGGTTACACCATATATTTT
>TRBV24-1|TRBJ2-2|many|.
CATSDVKDGVRTGELFF
TGTGCCACCAGTGATGTGAAGGACGGGGTTCGGACCGGGGAGCTGTTTTTT
>TRBV19|TRBJ1-5|.|TRBD1
CASSYRDSETNQPQHF
TGTGCCAGTAGTTACCGGGACAGCGAAACCAATCAGCCCCAGCATTTT
>TRBV3-1|TRBJ2-7|many|.
CASSQTEEQYF
TGTGCCAGCAGTCAGACGGAGGAGCAGTACTTC
>TRBV29-1|TRBJ1-2|many|.
CSVGESIGGYTF
TGCAGCGTTGGGGAGAGTATTGGAGGCTACACCTTC
>TRBV6-5|TRBJ2-7|many|.
CAPHQQLGSYEQYF
TGTGCCCCCCACCAGCAGTTGGGGTCCTACGAGCAGTACTTC
>TRBV25-1|TRBJ2-7|.|.
CASSKVGPKTDFYEQYF
TGTGCCAGCAGTAAAGTAGGCCCCAAGACAGACTTCTACGAGCAGTACTTC
>TRBV7-9|TRBJ2-7|many|.
CASSLDSVEQYF
TGTGCCAGCAGCTTAGATTCCGTCGAGCAGTACTTC
>TRBV6-6|TRBJ2-5|once|.
CASRAQYF
TGTGCCAGCAGGGCCCAGTACTTC
>TRBV29-1|TRBJ1-1|many|.
CSVRHRQSMNTEAFF
TGCAGCGTTCGACACAGACAGTCCATGAACACTGAAGCTTTCTTT
>TRBV2|TRBJ1-4|many|.
CASGAENEKLFF
TGTGCCAGCGGTGCCGAAAATGAAAAACTGTTTTTT
>TRBV5-6|TRBJ1-5|.|.
CASSLIRDAYNQPQHF
TGTGCCAGCAGCTTGATCCGGGACGCATACAATCAGCCCCAGCATTTT
>TRBV2|TRBJ2-5|.|.
CASKPGHTLGTQYF
TGTGCCAGCAAACCGGGGCATACTTTGGGGACCCAGTACTTC
>TRBV6-5|TRBJ2-7|.|TRBD2
CASSYSLAGASYEQYF
TGTGCCAGCAGTTACTCACTAGCGGGGGCCTCCTACGAGCAGTACTTC
>TRBV20-1|TRBJ2-7|many|TRBD2
CSARGTSGFTYEQYF
TGCAGTGCTCGCGGGACTAGCGGCTTTACCTACGAGCAGTACTTC
>TRBV20-1|TRBJ2-7|many|.
CSASLVQPPYEQYF
TGCAGTGCCTCCCTAGTACAGCCTCCCTACGAGCAGTACTTC
>TRBV7-9|TRBJ2-3|few|.
CASSPDSYDTDTQYF
TGTGCCAGCAGCCCGGACAGCTACGACACAGATACGCAGTATTTT
>TRBV12-3/TRBV12-4|TRBJ2-3|.|TRBD1
CASRTGADTQYF
TGTGCCAGCAGGACAGGGGCAGATACGCAGTATTTT
>TRBV5-6|TRBJ1-5|many|.
CASSRIGQFQHF
TGTGCCAGCAGCCGAATCGGACAGTTCCAGCATTTT
>TRBV2|TRBJ1-2|.|.
CAREGLQGGYGYTF
TGTGCCAGAGAAGGACTACAGGGCGGCTATGGCTACACCTTC
>TRBV10-3|TRBJ1-5|.|TRBD1
CAISLTHSTGTLGPQHF
TGTGCCATCAGTCTAACACACTCGACAGGGACCTTGGGGCCCCAGCATTTT
>TRBV9|TRBJ2-1|few|TRBD2
CASSGPGLLNEQFF
TGTGCCAGCAGCGGGCCGGGACTACTAAATGAGCAGTTCTTC
>TRBV10-2|TRBJ1-3|many|.
CASRGTAQSGNTIYF
TGCGCCAGCAGGGGGACCGCTCAATCTGGAAACACCATATATTTT
>TRBV12-5|TRBJ1-1|.|.
CASGFARDDEAFF
TGTGCTAGTGGTTTTGCCCGGGACGATGAAGCTTTCTTT
>TRBV12-3/TRBV12-4|TRBJ2-7|few|TRBD1
CASSQGDREELHEQYF
TGTGCCAGCAGCCAGGGGGACAGGGAAGAACTACACGAGCAGTACTTC
>TRBV25-1|TRBJ1-2|.|.
CASSEWDLGGYTF
TGTGCCAGCAGTGAATGGGATCTGGGCGGCTACACCTTC
>TRBV5-8|TRBJ2-7|many|.
CASSLGLDPAEQYF
TGTGCCAGCAGCTTGGGGCTAGACCCCGCCGAGCAGTACTTC
>TRBV13|TRBJ2-2|.|.
CASSPTTYGELFF
TGTGCCAGCAGCCCCACGACTTACGGGGAGCTGTTTTTT
>TRBV24-1|TRBJ1-5|.|.
CATTTPPGLAGRAGETQHF
TGTGCCACCACTACTCCCCCGGGACTAGCGGGAAGGGCGGGAGAGACCCAGCATTTT
>TRBV6-1|TRBJ2-7|few|TRBD1
CASSEALRGTGGSYEQYF
TGTGCCAGCAGTGAAGCGCTTCGGGGGACAGGGGGCAGCTACGAGCAGTACTTC
>TRBV24-1|TRBJ1-1|.|.
CATDGIGITEAFF
TGTGCCACCGACGGGATAGGGATCACTGAAGCTTTCTTT
>TRBV29-1|TRBJ2-7|many|TRBD1
CSVVDRGLSYEQYF
TGCAGCGTCGTAGACAGGGGCCTATCCTACGAGCAGTACTTC
>TRBV10-3|TRBJ2-7|many|.
CAISEHSVTYEQYF
TGTGCCATCAGTGAACACAGCGTGACCTACGAGCAGTACTTC
>TRBV2|TRBJ2-7|.|.
CASNYSGPLSGEQYF
TGTGCCAGCAATTACTCAGGACCCCTTTCGGGGGAGCAGTACTTC
>TRBV12-3/TRBV12-4|TRBJ1-2|many|TRBD1
CASSLGAGTGGYGYTF
TGTGCCAGCAGTTTAGGTGCTGGGACAGGGGGCTATGGCTACACCTTC
>TRBV30|TRBJ1-1|.|.
CAWSVGGNTEAFF
TGTGCCTGGAGTGTAGGTGGGAACACTGAAGCTTTCTTT
>TRBV20-1|TRBJ2-3|few|TRBD1
CSASPDRGSTDTQYF
TGCAGTGCTAGCCCAGACAGGGGAAGCACAGATACGCAGTATTTT